This T cell receptor (beta chain) appears in the sequencing data of a study of blood T cell repertoires in COVID-19. Across the whole study: In each case, the material was cDNA or gDNA derived from T cells, B-cell-depleted T cells, or PBMCs.

In the original workflow: Amplification of reference gene primers provided the estimated nucleated cell counts. Sequencing used immunoSEQ multiplex PCR; TCRdb keeps in-frame clones, though not all of them. V and J calls and clone size are copied from that table; D and trimming were computed from the DNA. The data hold approximately 170,000 clones, with 70% to 90% observed a single time. This CDR3 has 17 amino acids. With 0 bases removed from V and 2 bases from J, the gap between germline ends came to 16 bases. Germline assignment: CDR1 LGHDT and CDR2 YNNKEL (reference sequence). The material sequenced was peripheral blood. The receptor's source is a man aged 18 to 29 who had recovered from COVID-19. V is TRBV3-1 (or the pseudogene TRBV3-2) and J is TRBJ2-5, with TRBD2 as a possible D gene (6 bases). CDR3 protein: CASSQEVGRGPQETQYF. In DNA, the CDR3 is TGTGCCAGCAGCCAAGAAGTAGGGCGGGGCCCTCAAGAGACCCAGTACTTC.